What follows is one T cell receptor (beta chain) and its context. Its antigen is as yet unknown. It was cDNA, reverse transcribed from extracted RNA, that served as the sequencing template. The method was immunoSEQ multiplex PCR; TCRdb's version includes in-frame clones alone and lacks a portion of them. Altogether fewer than 150,000 clones are present, 45% to 65% being singletons, with the ten largest covering roughly 4.8%. Lesional scalp punch biopsies and peripheral blood came from alopecia areata patients. Looked up from germline, CDR1 is MNHEY and CDR2 is SVGAGI. This CDR3 contains 14 residues. Trimming left V 4 bases short and J 4 bases short, with 12 bases between. The data derive from a study of CD8+ T cells in alopecia areata. On the study more broadly: A regimen of oral tofacitinib, 5 to 10 mg twice daily, was given to treated patients.

Study-wide points: Mice showed TCR sharing more clearly than patients did, possibly owing to HLA.

The origin of this receptor is a human donor with alopecia areata. J is TRBJ2-3 and V is TRBV6-5; unclear D gene. The source material was CD4+ T cells sorted from blood, sampled at week 0. The CDR3 protein is CASSSTSRADTQYF. Written as DNA, the CDR3 is TGTGCCAGCAGTTCGACCTCGCGCGCAGATACGCAGTATTTT.